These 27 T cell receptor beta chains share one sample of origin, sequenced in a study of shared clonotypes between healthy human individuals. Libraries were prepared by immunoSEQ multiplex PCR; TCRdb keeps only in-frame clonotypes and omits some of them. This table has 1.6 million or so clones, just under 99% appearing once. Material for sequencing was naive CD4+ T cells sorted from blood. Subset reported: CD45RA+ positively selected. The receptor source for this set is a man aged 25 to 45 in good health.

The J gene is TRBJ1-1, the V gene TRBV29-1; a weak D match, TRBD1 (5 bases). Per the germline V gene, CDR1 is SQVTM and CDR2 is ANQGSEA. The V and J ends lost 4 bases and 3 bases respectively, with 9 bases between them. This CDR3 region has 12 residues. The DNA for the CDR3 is TGCAGCGTTGTATCAGGGTACACTGAAGCTTTCTTT. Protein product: CSVVSGYTEAFF.

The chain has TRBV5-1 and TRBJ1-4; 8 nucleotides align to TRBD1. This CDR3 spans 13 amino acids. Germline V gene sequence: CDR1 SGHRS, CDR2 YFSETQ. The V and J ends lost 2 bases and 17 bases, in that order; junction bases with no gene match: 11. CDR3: CASSFGPGQDTFF. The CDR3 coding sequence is TGCGCCAGCAGCTTCGGCCCGGGACAGGATACTTTTTTT. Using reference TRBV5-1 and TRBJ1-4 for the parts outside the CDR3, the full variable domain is KAGVTQTPRYLIKTRGQQVTLSCSPISGHRSVSWYQQTPGQGLQFLFEYFSETQRNKGNFPGRFSGRQFSNSRSEMNVSTLELGDSALYLCASSFGPGQDTFFGSGTQLSVL.

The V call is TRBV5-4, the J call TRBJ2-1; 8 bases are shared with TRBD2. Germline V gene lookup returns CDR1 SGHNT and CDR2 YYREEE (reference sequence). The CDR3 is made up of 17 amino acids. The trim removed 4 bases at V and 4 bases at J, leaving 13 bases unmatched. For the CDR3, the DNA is TGTGCCAGCAGCGCTCGCCCAGCGGGAGTTGGATACAATGAGCAGTTCTTC. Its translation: CASSARPAGVGYNEQFF.

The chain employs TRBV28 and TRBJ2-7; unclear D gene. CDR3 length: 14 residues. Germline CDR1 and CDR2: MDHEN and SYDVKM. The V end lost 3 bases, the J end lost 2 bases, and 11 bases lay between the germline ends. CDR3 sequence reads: CASSFSQIAYEQYF. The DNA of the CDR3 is TGTGCCAGCAGTTTTTCGCAGATCGCCTACGAGCAGTACTTC.

CDR3 sequence reads: CASSSYFSPATGELFF. The CDR3 nucleotides are TGTGCCAGCAGCTCCTATTTTAGTCCCGCCACCGGGGAGCTGTTTTTT. The chain is built from TRBV7-9 and TRBJ2-2; D not certain. Germline V gene sequence: CDR1 SEHNR, CDR2 FQNEAQ (reference sequence). The germline V and J ends were trimmed by 4 bases and 4 bases, with 16 bases remaining between them. The CDR3 runs to 16 residues.

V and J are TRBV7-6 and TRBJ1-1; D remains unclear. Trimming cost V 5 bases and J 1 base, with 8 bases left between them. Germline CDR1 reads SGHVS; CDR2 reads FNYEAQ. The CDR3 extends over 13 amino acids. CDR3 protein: CASSPEWNTEAFF. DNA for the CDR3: TGTGCCAGCAGCCCCGAGTGGAACACTGAAGCTTTCTTT.

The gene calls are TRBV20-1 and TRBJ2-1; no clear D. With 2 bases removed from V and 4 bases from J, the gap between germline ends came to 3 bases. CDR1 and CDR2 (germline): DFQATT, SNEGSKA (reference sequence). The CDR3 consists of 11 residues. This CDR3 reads CSARFYNEQFF. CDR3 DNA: TGCAGTGCTAGATTTTACAATGAGCAGTTCTTC.

The chain's CDR3 is CASSVRGQAPGYEQYF. CDR3 nucleotide sequence: TGTGCCAGCAGCGTCAGAGGCCAGGCCCCGGGCTACGAGCAGTACTTC. The rearrangement joins TRBV7-2 to TRBJ2-7, with D hard to call. CDR1 is SGHTA and CDR2 is FQGNSA in the germline V gene. The CDR3 is 16 residues long. V shed 5 bases and J shed 3 bases, with 20 bases lying between them.

The CDR3 bases are TGTGCCAGCAGCTTAGAGAAAGGGGGAAGGACTGAAGCTTTCTTT. This gives the protein CASSLEKGGRTEAFF. The chain combines TRBV11-2 with TRBJ1-1, with D tentatively TRBD1 (6 bases). The CDR3 is made up of 15 amino acids. Germline lookup yields CDR1 SGHAT and CDR2 FQNNGV. V was pared by 0 bases and J by 5 bases, with 13 bases between.

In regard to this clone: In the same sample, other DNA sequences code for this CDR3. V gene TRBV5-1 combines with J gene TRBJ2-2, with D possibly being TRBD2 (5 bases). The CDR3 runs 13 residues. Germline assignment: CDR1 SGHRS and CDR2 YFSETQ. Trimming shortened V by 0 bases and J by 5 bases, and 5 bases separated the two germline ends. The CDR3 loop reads CASSLGGTGELFF. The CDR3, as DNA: TGCGCCAGCAGCTTGGGCGGGACCGGGGAGCTGTTTTTT.

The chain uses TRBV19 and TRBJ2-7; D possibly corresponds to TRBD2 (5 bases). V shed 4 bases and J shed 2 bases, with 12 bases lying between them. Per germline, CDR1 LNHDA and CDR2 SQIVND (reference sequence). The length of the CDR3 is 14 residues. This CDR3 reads CASSNLGMTYEQYF. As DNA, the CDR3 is TGTGCCAGTAGTAACCTCGGGATGACCTACGAGCAGTACTTC.

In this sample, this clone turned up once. This CDR3 reads CASSKLPETSYEQYF. The CDR3 nucleotides are TGCGCCAGCAGTAAGTTGCCGGAAACCTCCTACGAGCAGTACTTC. This chain joins TRBV5-1 and TRBJ2-7; D is undetermined. There are 15 residues in the CDR3. V shed 5 bases and J shed 0 bases, with 15 bases lying between them. The V gene's germline CDR1 is SGHRS and CDR2 YFSETQ.

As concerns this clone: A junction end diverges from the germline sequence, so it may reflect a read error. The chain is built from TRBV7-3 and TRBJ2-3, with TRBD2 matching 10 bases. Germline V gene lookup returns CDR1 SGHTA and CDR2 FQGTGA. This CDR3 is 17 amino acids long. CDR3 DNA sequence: TGTGCCAGCAACTTAAAACAAGCGGGAGGGCCATCAGATACGCAGTATTTT. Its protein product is CASNLKQAGGPSDTQYF.

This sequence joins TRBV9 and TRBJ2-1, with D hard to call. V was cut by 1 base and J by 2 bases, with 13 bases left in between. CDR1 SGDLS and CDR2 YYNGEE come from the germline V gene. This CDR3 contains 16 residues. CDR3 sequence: CASSVSSRLAYNEQFF. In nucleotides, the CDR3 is TGTGCCAGCAGCGTAAGCTCCAGGTTAGCCTACAATGAGCAGTTCTTC.

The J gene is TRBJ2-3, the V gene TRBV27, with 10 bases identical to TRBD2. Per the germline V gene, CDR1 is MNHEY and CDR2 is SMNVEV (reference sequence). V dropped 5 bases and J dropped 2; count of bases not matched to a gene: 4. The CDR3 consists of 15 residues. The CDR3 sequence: CASSVTSGITDTQYF. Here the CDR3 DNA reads TGTGCCAGCAGTGTCACTAGCGGGATCACAGATACGCAGTATTTT.

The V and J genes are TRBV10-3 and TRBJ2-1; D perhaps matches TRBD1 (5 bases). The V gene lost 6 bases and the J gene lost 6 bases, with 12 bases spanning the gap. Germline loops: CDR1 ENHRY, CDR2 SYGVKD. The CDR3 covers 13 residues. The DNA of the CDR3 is TGTGCCATCAGCAGCAGGGTTTCCAATGAGCAGTTCTTC. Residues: CAISSRVSNEQFF.

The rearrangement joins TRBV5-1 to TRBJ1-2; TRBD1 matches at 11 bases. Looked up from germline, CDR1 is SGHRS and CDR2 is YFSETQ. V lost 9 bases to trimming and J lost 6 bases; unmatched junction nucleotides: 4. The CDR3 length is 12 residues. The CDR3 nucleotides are TGCGCCACCACGGGACAGGGGGATGGCTACACCTTC. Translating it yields CATTGQGDGYTF.

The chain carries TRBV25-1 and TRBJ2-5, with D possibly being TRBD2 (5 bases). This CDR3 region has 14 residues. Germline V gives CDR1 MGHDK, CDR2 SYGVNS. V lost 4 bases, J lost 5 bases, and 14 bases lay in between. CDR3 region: CASSVDGVKETQYF. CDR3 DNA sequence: TGTGCCAGCAGTGTGGACGGGGTGAAGGAGACCCAGTACTTC.

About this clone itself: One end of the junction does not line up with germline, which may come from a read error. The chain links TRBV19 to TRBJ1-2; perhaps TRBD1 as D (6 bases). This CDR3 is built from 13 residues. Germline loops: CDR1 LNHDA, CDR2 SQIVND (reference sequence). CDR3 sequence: CASSVDRFYGYTF. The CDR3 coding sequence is TGTGCCAGTAGTGTAGACAGGTTCTATGGCTACACCTTC.

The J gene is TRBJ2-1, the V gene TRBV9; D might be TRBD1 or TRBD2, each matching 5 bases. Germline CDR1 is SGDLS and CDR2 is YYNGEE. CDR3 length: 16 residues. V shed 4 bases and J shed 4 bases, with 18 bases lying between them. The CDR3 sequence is CASSPVGELYYNEQFF. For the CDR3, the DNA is TGTGCCAGCAGCCCGGTGGGGGAGCTGTATTACAATGAGCAGTTCTTC.

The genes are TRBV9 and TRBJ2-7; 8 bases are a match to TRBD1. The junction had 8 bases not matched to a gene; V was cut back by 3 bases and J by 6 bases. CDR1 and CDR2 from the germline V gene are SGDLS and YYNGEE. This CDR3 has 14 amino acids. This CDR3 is CASSADRAAGEQYF. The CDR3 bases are TGTGCCAGCAGCGCGGACAGGGCCGCGGGCGAGCAGTACTTC.

The CDR3 reads CASSEHAAGRQDYGYTF. The CDR3 nucleotides read TGTGCCAGCAGTGAACATGCCGCCGGTAGACAAGACTATGGCTACACCTTC. The chain links TRBV7-3 to TRBJ1-2; D ambiguous. Germline lookup yields CDR1 SGHTA and CDR2 FQGTGA. Trimming left V 6 bases short and J 3 bases short, with 23 bases between. This CDR3 is 17 amino acids long.

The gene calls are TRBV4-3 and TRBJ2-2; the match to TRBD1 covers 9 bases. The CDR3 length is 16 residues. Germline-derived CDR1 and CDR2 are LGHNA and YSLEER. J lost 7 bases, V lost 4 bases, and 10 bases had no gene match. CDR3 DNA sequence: TGCGCCAGCAGCCGGACCGGGACAGGGATCATCGGGGAGCTGTTTTTT. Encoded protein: CASSRTGTGIIGELFF.

CDR3 residues: CASSLGRETQYF. In DNA, the CDR3 is TGTGCCAGCAGCTTAGGGAGAGAGACCCAGTACTTC. V is TRBV7-8 and J is TRBJ2-5; no reliable D call. Deletions cut 1 base from V and 4 bases from J, with 4 bases between. CDR3 length: 12 residues. The germline V gene has CDR1 SGHVS and CDR2 FQNEAQ.

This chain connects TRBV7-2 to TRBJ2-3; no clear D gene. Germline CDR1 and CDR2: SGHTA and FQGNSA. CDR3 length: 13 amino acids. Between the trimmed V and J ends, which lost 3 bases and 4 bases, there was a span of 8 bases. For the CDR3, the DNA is TGTGCCAGCAGCTTCGGACCTGCAGATACGCAGTATTTT. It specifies CASSFGPADTQYF.

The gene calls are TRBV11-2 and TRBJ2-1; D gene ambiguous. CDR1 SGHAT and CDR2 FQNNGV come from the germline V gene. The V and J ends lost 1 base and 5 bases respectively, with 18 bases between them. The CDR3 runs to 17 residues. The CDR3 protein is CASSLVGGTPSNNEQFF. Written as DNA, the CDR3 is TGTGCCAGCAGCTTAGTGGGCGGAACCCCATCAAACAATGAGCAGTTCTTC.

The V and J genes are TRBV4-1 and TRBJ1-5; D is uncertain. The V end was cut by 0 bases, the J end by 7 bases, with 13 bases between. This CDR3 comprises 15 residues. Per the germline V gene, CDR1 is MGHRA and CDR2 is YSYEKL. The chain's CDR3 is CASSQDVTFGQPQHF. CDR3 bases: TGCGCCAGCAGCCAAGATGTAACATTTGGGCAGCCCCAGCATTTT.